This record looks at one T cell receptor beta chain sequence and its context. This sample stems from a study of blood T cell repertoires in COVID-19. Overall study context: COVID-19 samples, acute and convalescent, were from the United States, Italy and Spain. From T cells, B-cell-depleted T cells, or PBMCs came the material, which was cDNA or gDNA.

Here immunoSEQ multiplex PCR was the method, and the copy in TCRdb shows in-frame clones only, minus some. The table shows some 170,000 clones, with roughly 84% occurring only once. Living in 24 US areas, the participants were between roughly 18 and 95 years of age. Clinical history as reported by participants underpinned cohort assignment. The junction had 8 bases not matched to a gene; V was cut back by 4 bases and J by 3 bases. From germline, CDR1 is MNHEY and CDR2 SVGAGI. This CDR3 contains 16 residues. The source is a human donor with acute COVID-19. The donor label of this sample is uncertain. The J gene is TRBJ1-4, the V gene TRBV6-5; 7 nucleotides line up with TRBD1. Source material: PBMCs or T cells enriched from blood (not recorded which). CDR3 sequence: CASSFDRVRANEKLFF. DNA for the CDR3: TGTGCCAGCAGTTTTGACAGGGTGCGGGCTAATGAAAAACTGTTTTTT.